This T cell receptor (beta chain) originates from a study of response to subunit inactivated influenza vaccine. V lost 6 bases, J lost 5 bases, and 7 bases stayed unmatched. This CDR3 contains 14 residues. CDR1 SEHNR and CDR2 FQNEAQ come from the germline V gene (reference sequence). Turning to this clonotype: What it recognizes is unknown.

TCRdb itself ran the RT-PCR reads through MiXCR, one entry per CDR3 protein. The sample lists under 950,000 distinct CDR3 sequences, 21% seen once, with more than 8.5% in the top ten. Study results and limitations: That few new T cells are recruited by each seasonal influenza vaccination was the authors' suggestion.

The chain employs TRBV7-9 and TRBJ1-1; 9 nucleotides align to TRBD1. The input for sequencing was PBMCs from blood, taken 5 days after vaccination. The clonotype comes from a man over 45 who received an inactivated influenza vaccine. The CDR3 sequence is CASSLRQGGTEAFF. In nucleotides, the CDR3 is TGTGCCAGCAGTCTTAGACAGGGGGGGACTGAAGCTTTCTTT.